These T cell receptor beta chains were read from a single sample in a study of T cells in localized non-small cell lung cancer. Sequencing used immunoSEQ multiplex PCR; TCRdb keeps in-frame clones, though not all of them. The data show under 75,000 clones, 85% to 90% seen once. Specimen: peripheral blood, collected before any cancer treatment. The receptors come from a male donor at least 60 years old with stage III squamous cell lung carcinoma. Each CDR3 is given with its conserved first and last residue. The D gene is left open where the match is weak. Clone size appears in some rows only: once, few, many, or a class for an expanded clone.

CDR3aa: CASSMQGRSTDTQYF; CDR3nt: TGTGCCAGTAGTATGCAGGGGAGGAGCACAGATACGCAGTATTTT; abundance: NA; v_gene: TRBV19; d_gene: NA; len: 15; j_gene: TRBJ2-3
CDR3aa: CASRPTTAFISYTF; CDR3nt: TGTGCCAGCAGGCCTACGACAGCTTTTATCAGCTACACCTTC; abundance: NA; v_gene: TRBV6-1; d_gene: NA; len: 14; j_gene: TRBJ1-2
CDR3aa: CASGVSGTKNEQFF; CDR3nt: TGTGCTAGTGGTGTGTCCGGGACTAAAAATGAGCAGTTCTTC; abundance: NA; v_gene: TRBV12-5; d_gene: TRBD2; len: 14; j_gene: TRBJ2-1
CDR3aa: CAWSEGGRHQPQHF; CDR3nt: TGTGCCTGGAGTGAGGGGGGGAGGCATCAGCCCCAGCATTTT; abundance: NA; v_gene: TRBV30; d_gene: NA; len: 14; j_gene: TRBJ1-5
CDR3aa: CASSQRTGSNEKLFF; CDR3nt: TGTGCCAGCTCACAACGGACAGGGTCTAATGAAAAACTGTTTTTT; abundance: NA; v_gene: TRBV18; d_gene: TRBD1; len: 15; j_gene: TRBJ1-4
CDR3aa: CASSSREGVQETQYF; CDR3nt: TGTGCCAGCAGCTCCCGGGAGGGGGTCCAAGAGACCCAGTACTTC; abundance: NA; v_gene: TRBV7-9; d_gene: TRBD2; len: 15; j_gene: TRBJ2-5
CDR3aa: CASSRMGQGHGYTF; CDR3nt: TGTGCCAGTAGCCGTATGGGACAGGGGCATGGCTACACCTTC; abundance: NA; v_gene: TRBV19; d_gene: TRBD1; len: 14; j_gene: TRBJ1-2
CDR3aa: CASSQEPTGRVNSPLHF; CDR3nt: TGTGCCAGCAGCCAAGAGCCCACGGGACGGGTAAATTCACCCCTCCACTTT; abundance: NA; v_gene: TRBV4-2; d_gene: NA; len: 17; j_gene: TRBJ1-6
CDR3aa: CASSRSGTPGQETQYF; CDR3nt: TGTGCCAGCAGCCGGTCCGGGACGCCGGGCCAAGAGACCCAGTACTTC; abundance: NA; v_gene: TRBV2; d_gene: NA; len: 16; j_gene: TRBJ2-5
CDR3aa: CASARGPDTQYF; CDR3nt: TGTGCCAGCGCTAGGGGGCCAGATACGCAGTATTTT; abundance: NA; v_gene: TRBV6-1; d_gene: TRBD1; len: 12; j_gene: TRBJ2-3
CDR3aa: CASSYVGDTEAFF; CDR3nt: TGTGCCAGCAGTTACGTTGGGGACACTGAAGCTTTCTTT; abundance: NA; v_gene: TRBV6-5; d_gene: NA; len: 13; j_gene: TRBJ1-1
CDR3aa: CASSLNERGSMNTEAFF; CDR3nt: TGCGCCAGCAGCTTGAATGAACGGGGATCAATGAACACTGAAGCTTTCTTT; abundance: NA; v_gene: TRBV5-1; d_gene: NA; len: 17; j_gene: TRBJ1-1
CDR3aa: CASSTTGDTEAFF; CDR3nt: TGTGCCAGTAGTACGACAGGAGACACTGAAGCTTTCTTT; abundance: NA; v_gene: TRBV19; d_gene: NA; len: 13; j_gene: TRBJ1-1
CDR3aa: CAISESGVRQYF; CDR3nt: TGTGCCATCAGTGAGTCGGGAGTCCGGCAGTATTTT; abundance: NA; v_gene: TRBV10-3; d_gene: NA; len: 12; j_gene: TRBJ2-3
CDR3aa: CAISGSGQGNTEAFF; CDR3nt: TGTGCCATCAGTGGCTCGGGACAGGGAAACACTGAAGCTTTCTTT; abundance: once; v_gene: TRBV10-3; d_gene: TRBD1; len: 15; j_gene: TRBJ1-1
CDR3aa: CASRDRGLRSSYNEQFF; CDR3nt: TGTGCCAGCCGGGACAGGGGACTTAGGAGCTCCTACAATGAGCAGTTCTTC; abundance: NA; v_gene: TRBV19; d_gene: TRBD1; len: 17; j_gene: TRBJ2-1
CDR3aa: CASSFSGLTEAFF; CDR3nt: TGTGCCAGCAGCTTCTCTGGGCTCACTGAAGCTTTCTTT; abundance: NA; v_gene: TRBV11-2; d_gene: NA; len: 13; j_gene: TRBJ1-1
CDR3aa: CAWSGGFGDTQYF; CDR3nt: TGTGCCTGGAGTGGGGGTTTCGGAGATACGCAGTATTTT; abundance: NA; v_gene: TRBV30; d_gene: NA; len: 13; j_gene: TRBJ2-3
CDR3aa: CASSFGGMNTEAFF; CDR3nt: TGCGCCAGCAGCTTCGGGGGAATGAACACTGAAGCTTTCTTT; abundance: NA; v_gene: TRBV5-1; d_gene: NA; len: 14; j_gene: TRBJ1-1
CDR3aa: CASSPWAGTDTQYF; CDR3nt: TGTGCCAGCAGTCCCTGGGCAGGTACAGATACGCAGTATTTT; abundance: NA; v_gene: TRBV28; d_gene: NA; len: 14; j_gene: TRBJ2-3
CDR3aa: CASSQDYRGREKLFF; CDR3nt: TGCGCCAGCAGCCAAGACTACAGGGGACGCGAAAAACTGTTTTTT; abundance: NA; v_gene: TRBV4-3; d_gene: TRBD1; len: 15; j_gene: TRBJ1-4
CDR3aa: CARKNRQMVREKLFF; CDR3nt: TGTGCCAGGAAGAACCGTCAGATGGTCCGTGAAAAACTGTTTTTT; abundance: NA; v_gene: TRBV21-1; d_gene: NA; len: 15; j_gene: TRBJ1-4
CDR3aa: CASRAGGRNYNEQFF; CDR3nt: TGTGCCAGCAGAGCCGGGGGGCGCAACTACAATGAGCAGTTCTTC; abundance: NA; v_gene: TRBV19; d_gene: NA; len: 15; j_gene: TRBJ2-1